One sample yielded the 29 T cell receptor beta chains listed below, sequenced in a study of control samples from healthy donors and cancer patients. TCRdb keeps only in-frame clones here, not all; method: immunoSEQ multiplex PCR. The sample has approximately 140,000 clones; 90% to 95% are singletons. Sample: blood. The receptors derive from a middle-aged man in good health.

Only one count was recorded for this clone. The chain carries TRBV5-1 and TRBJ2-3, with 9 bases fitting TRBD2. There are 14 residues in the CDR3. J gave up 4 bases and V 4 bases, and 4 bases lay outside the gene matches. CDR1 and CDR2 (germline): SGHRS, YFSETQ. Written as DNA, the CDR3 is TGCGCCAGCAGCACTACTAGCGGGTCAGATACGCAGTATTTT. It is translated as CASSTTSGSDTQYF. The full variable domain, with the rest looked up from reference TRBV5-1 and TRBJ2-3, is KAGVTQTPRYLIKTRGQQVTLSCSPISGHRSVSWYQQTPGQGLQFLFEYFSETQRNKGNFPGRFSGRQFSNSRSEMNVSTLELGDSALYLCASSTTSGSDTQYFGPGTRLTVL.

This chain links TRBV28 with TRBJ2-3; D is ambiguous. Between the trimmed V and J ends, which lost 3 bases and 3 bases, there was a span of 1 base. Germline V gene data show CDR1 as MDHEN and CDR2 as SYDVKM. This CDR3 is 11 amino acids long. CDR3 amino acids: CASSFTDTQYF. The DNA of the CDR3 is TGTGCCAGCAGTTTTACAGATACGCAGTATTTT.

This clone was detected a few times. This chain joins TRBV13 and TRBJ1-3, with D perhaps matching TRBD1 (6 bases). CDR1 and CDR2 (germline): PRHDT, FYEKMQ (reference sequence). Deletions cut 0 bases from V and 4 bases from J, with 7 bases between. The CDR3 consists of 14 residues. CDR3 coding DNA: TGTGCCAGCAGCTTAGGGGGGGGCGGAAACACCATATATTTT. Amino acid sequence: CASSLGGGGNTIYF.

This chain connects TRBV5-1 to TRBJ2-7, with 7 positions matching TRBD2. The germline CDR1 and CDR2 sequences are SGHRS and YFSETQ. The V segment lost 6 bases and the J segment 3 bases; nucleotides outside the gene matches: 6. CDR3 length equals 13 residues. The CDR3 is CASTQAGNYEQYF. DNA for the CDR3: TGCGCCAGCACGCAAGCGGGGAACTACGAGCAGTACTTC.

This clone has just one count. The chain combines TRBV19 with TRBJ2-1, with 8 bases lining up with TRBD1. The CDR3 contains 18 residues. Germline CDR1 is LNHDA and CDR2 is SQIVND (reference sequence). The trim removed 1 base at V and 4 bases at J, leaving 12 bases unmatched. The CDR3, as DNA: TGTGCCAGTAGTATAGGAGAGAGCTGGGGACAGGATTACAATGAGCAGTTCTTC. Translation gives CASSIGESWGQDYNEQFF. The variable domain in full, with the rest retrieved from reference TRBV19 and TRBJ2-1, is DGGITQSPKYLFRKEGQNVTLSCEQNLNHDAMYWYRQDPGQGLRLIYYSQIVNDFQKGDIAEGYSVSREKKESFPLTVTSAQKNPTAFYLCASSIGESWGQDYNEQFFGPGTRLTVL.

The rearrangement joins TRBV29-1 to TRBJ2-3; 7 bases agree with TRBD1. The CDR3 runs 15 residues. The germline V gene has CDR1 SQVTM and CDR2 ANQGSEA. The V segment lost 4 bases and the J segment 2 bases; nucleotides outside the gene matches: 9. The CDR3 DNA reads TGCAGCGTTGCCCAGGGGGTGTCTTTCACAGATACGCAGTATTTT. Amino acid sequence: CSVAQGVSFTDTQYF.

The V and J genes are TRBV28 and TRBJ2-6; D is ambiguous. Per germline, CDR1 MDHEN and CDR2 SYDVKM. V was shortened by 1 base and J by 6 bases, with 25 bases between the two germline ends. The CDR3 length is 20 residues. DNA of the CDR3: TGTGCCAGCAGTTTATTATCTGGGATTCTCAGTGGTAGTGAGGCCAACGTCCTGACTTTC. Translating gives CASSLLSGILSGSEANVLTF. Drawing the rest from reference TRBV28 and TRBJ2-6, the complete variable domain is DVKVTQSSRYLVKRTGEKVFLECVQDMDHENMFWYRQDPGLGLRLIYFSYDVKMKEKGDIPEGYSVSREKKERFSLILESASTNQTSMYLCASSLLSGILSGSEANVLTFGAGSRLTVL.

The rearrangement joins TRBV6-5 to TRBJ1-1, with TRBD1 as a possible D gene (5 bases). Per the germline V gene, CDR1 is MNHEY and CDR2 is SVGAGI. V was pared by 6 bases and J by 9 bases, with 17 bases between. This CDR3 is 13 amino acids long. CDR3 DNA: TGTGCCAGCAGGGGGTCGGGGGACGAGAAAGCTTTCTTT. Its translation is CASRGSGDEKAFF.

The chain employs TRBV6-6 and TRBJ2-1; no definite D call. Germline CDR1 is MNHNY and CDR2 is SVGAGI (reference sequence). V lost 5 bases and J lost 8, with 7 bases in between. The CDR3 runs to 11 residues. CDR3 coding DNA: TGTGCCAGCAGTCTAATCGATGAGCAGTTCTTC. Encoded protein: CASSLIDEQFF.

The gene calls are TRBV19 and TRBJ2-1, with TRBD1 matching over 10 bases. The CDR3 runs to 18 residues. The V gene's germline CDR1 is LNHDA and CDR2 SQIVND (reference sequence). After removal of 1 base from V and 8 bases from J, the junction contained 14 bases not matched to a gene. The CDR3 is CASSIAGFTRTGGYEQFF. The CDR3, as DNA: TGTGCCAGTAGTATAGCGGGGTTCACCCGGACAGGGGGATATGAGCAGTTCTTC.

The chain carries TRBV3-1 (or the pseudogene TRBV3-2) and TRBJ2-3; the D gene is possibly TRBD2 (5 bases). The CDR3 length is 15 residues. V was pared by 4 bases and J by 0 bases, with 11 bases between. Looked up from germline, CDR1 is LGHDT and CDR2 is YNNKEL (reference sequence). The CDR3 sequence: CASSPERRSTDTQYF. CDR3 nucleotide sequence: TGTGCCAGCAGCCCGGAGCGGAGGAGCACAGATACGCAGTATTTT.

The J gene is TRBJ1-2, the V gene TRBV19, with D perhaps matching TRBD1 (5 bases). Deletions cut 0 bases from V and 3 bases from J, with 14 bases between. The V gene's germline CDR1 is LNHDA and CDR2 SQIVND (reference sequence). The CDR3 consists of 16 residues. The CDR3 here is CASSIDAGLDYYGYTF. In DNA form, the CDR3 reads TGTGCCAGTAGTATAGATGCAGGGCTGGATTACTATGGCTACACCTTC.

The CDR3 is CASTSGQPNKLFF. CDR3 nucleotide sequence: TGTGCCAGCACCTCGGGACAGCCAAATAAACTGTTTTTT. The V call is TRBV6-5, the J call TRBJ1-4; 7 nucleotides agree with TRBD1. The CDR3 is made up of 13 amino acids. J lost 11 bases, V lost 7 bases, and 10 bases had no gene match. Germline V CDR1 and CDR2: MNHEY, SVGAGI.

CDR3 sequence reads: CASSLSRGGGYTF. DNA of the CDR3: TGTGCCAGCAGTTTATCCAGGGGCGGTGGCTACACCTTC. The rearrangement uses TRBV28 and TRBJ1-2, with a weak D call TRBD1 (6 bases). Between the trimmed V and J ends, which lost 1 base and 7 bases, there was a span of 10 bases. This CDR3 comprises 13 residues. CDR1 is MDHEN and CDR2 is SYDVKM in the germline V gene.

This sequence joins TRBV15 and TRBJ1-4; D remains ambiguous. The CDR3 totals 14 residues. Germline V gives CDR1 LNHNV, CDR2 YYDKDF (reference sequence). Deletions cut 1 base from V and 3 bases from J, with 6 bases between. The CDR3 coding sequence is TGTGCCACCAGCAGAGTAGGGTCTAATGAAAAACTGTTTTTT. This encodes CATSRVGSNEKLFF.

The chain has TRBV28 and TRBJ1-5, with 9 nucleotides matching TRBD1. The V gene end was trimmed by 6 bases and the J gene end by 7 bases; junction bases not matched to a gene: 13. This CDR3 has 16 amino acids. Germline assignment: CDR1 MDHEN and CDR2 SYDVKM. The CDR3 is CASSFGGTGTRQPQHF. CDR3 sequence (DNA): TGTGCCAGCAGCTTTGGCGGGACAGGGACTCGGCAGCCCCAGCATTTT.

This clone was picked up one time. The chain uses TRBV6-5 and TRBJ2-2; D gene uncertain. Germline lookup yields CDR1 MNHEY and CDR2 SVGAGI. The CDR3 has 13 residues. Trimming removed 0 bases at V and 7 bases at J, with 6 bases between. CDR3 residues: CASSYSTYGELFF. DNA for the CDR3: TGTGCCAGCAGTTACTCAACCTACGGGGAGCTGTTTTTT.

The chain recombines TRBV6-5 with TRBJ1-2, with D maybe TRBD1 (6 bases). V was cut by 7 bases and J by 10 bases, with 22 bases left in between. The CDR3 has 14 amino acids. Per germline, CDR1 MNHEY and CDR2 SVGAGI. The CDR3 spells CASTIKGGGKYYTF. The CDR3 DNA is TGTGCCAGCACCATAAAAGGGGGAGGAAAATACTACACCTTC.

The V call is TRBV6-4, the J call TRBJ2-2, with D perhaps matching TRBD1 (6 bases). V was shortened by 3 bases and J by 5 bases, with 10 bases between the two germline ends. The CDR3 sequence is 14 residues long. Germline assignment: CDR1 MRHNA and CDR2 SNTAGT. The CDR3 nucleotides read TGTGCCAGCAGTGATACCAGGGGAACCGGGGAGCTGTTTTTT. Translated: CASSDTRGTGELFF.

The chain recombines TRBV27 with TRBJ2-2, with D possibly matching TRBD2 (6 bases). Germline CDR1 and CDR2: MNHEY and SMNVEV (reference sequence). The CDR3 is 14 amino acids. The germline V and J ends were trimmed by 2 bases and 3 bases, with 7 bases remaining between them. DNA of the CDR3: TGTGCCAGCAGTTTAAAGCGGGACACCGGGGAGCTGTTTTTT. Its protein is CASSLKRDTGELFF.

This chain joins TRBV5-1 and TRBJ1-1; D is ambiguous. V was trimmed by 0 bases and J by 8 bases, leaving 11 bases between them. Germline V gives CDR1 SGHRS, CDR2 YFSETQ. The CDR3 has 13 amino acids. DNA of the CDR3: TGCGCCAGCAGCTTGGGGCCCGGTCGGGAAGCTTTCTTT. This encodes CASSLGPGREAFF.

This chain links TRBV10-3 with TRBJ2-2; possibly TRBD1 for D (6 bases). The CDR3 runs 16 residues. Trimming took 1 base from V and 2 from J, leaving 11 bases between them. Germline V gene sequence: CDR1 ENHRY, CDR2 SYGVKD. DNA of the CDR3: TGTGCCATCAGTGAGTGGGGGCAGACAAACACCGGGGAGCTGTTTTTT. Its protein is CAISEWGQTNTGELFF.

For this clone: A junction end diverges from the germline sequence, so it may reflect a read error. Other nucleotide sequences from this sample produce the same CDR3. The V and J genes are TRBV19 and TRBJ2-4; D unresolved. CDR1 and CDR2 from the germline V gene are LNHDA and SQIVND (reference sequence). The CDR3 loop spans 13 amino acids. As DNA, the CDR3 is TGTGCCAGTAGTTATACCCCTAAAAACATTCAATACTTC. This encodes CASSYTPKNIQYF. Full variable domain (rest looked up from reference TRBV19 and TRBJ2-4): DGGITQSPKYLFRKEGQNVTLSCEQNLNHDAMYWYRQDPGQGLRLIYYSQIVNDFQKGDIAEGYSVSREKKESFPLTVTSAQKNPTAFYLCASSYTPKNIQYFGAGTRLSVL.

The chain couples TRBV5-1 to TRBJ1-2; unclear D gene. The CDR3 consists of 14 residues. CDR1 SGHRS and CDR2 YFSETQ come from the germline V gene. V shed 4 bases and J shed 0 bases, with 10 bases lying between them. DNA of the CDR3: TGCGCCAGCAGCGTAAACGGGGCTAACTATGGCTACACCTTC. Translated: CASSVNGANYGYTF.

The rearrangement links TRBV27 to TRBJ2-7, with 8 positions matching TRBD1. The ends lost 5 bases at V and 2 bases at J; junction bases unmatched: 5. Germline CDR1 is MNHEY and CDR2 is SMNVEV (reference sequence). The CDR3 sequence is 14 residues long. The DNA for the CDR3 is TGTGCCAGCAGTGTCCGGGACAGGACCTACGAGCAGTACTTC. Its translation is CASSVRDRTYEQYF.

V and J are TRBV5-1 and TRBJ1-4; 8 bases map to TRBD1. After removal of 4 bases from V and 10 bases from J, the junction contained 12 bases not matched to a gene. CDR1 is SGHRS, CDR2 YFSETQ, per germline. The CDR3 has 15 amino acids. CDR3 region: CASSTDRATRGKLFF. DNA of the CDR3: TGCGCCAGCAGCACGGACAGGGCGACTCGTGGAAAACTGTTTTTT.

The rearrangement uses TRBV6-1 and TRBJ2-7, with D perhaps TRBD1 (5 bases). This CDR3 spans 14 amino acids. Trimming cost V 2 bases and J 6 bases, with 14 bases left between them. Germline CDR1 is MNHNS and CDR2 is SASEGT. The CDR3: CASSETPGWREQYF. The CDR3 nucleotides are TGTGCCAGCAGTGAAACCCCAGGGTGGCGCGAGCAGTACTTC.

CDR3 sequence: CASRYGGGSYNEQFF. The CDR3 nucleotides are TGTGCCAGCAGATACGGGGGCGGCTCCTACAATGAGCAGTTCTTC. The rearrangement uses TRBV6-2 or TRBV6-3 and TRBJ2-1, with D possibly being TRBD1 or TRBD2 (6 bases each). The CDR3 is 15 amino acids. Germline CDR1 and CDR2: MNHEY and SVGEGT. The germline V and J ends were trimmed by 6 bases and 0 bases, with 12 bases remaining between them.

The chain uses TRBV7-6 and TRBJ2-3; D unresolved. V was shortened by 1 base and J by 5 bases, with 13 bases between the two germline ends. The CDR3 runs to 15 residues. The germline V gene encodes CDR1 SGHVS and CDR2 FNYEAQ. The CDR3 protein is CASSLEVVPGDTQYF. CDR3 in DNA: TGTGCCAGCAGCTTAGAGGTAGTCCCTGGAGATACGCAGTATTTT.